These 12 T cell receptor beta chains originate from one sample sequenced in a study of cytomegalovirus exposure and HLA in healthy donors. With 60 Vbeta and 13 Jbeta primers, the PCR was carried out. The method was immunoSEQ multiplex PCR; TCRdb's version includes in-frame clones alone and lacks a portion of them. The table lists approximately 88,000 clones, roughly 80% of them singletons, with roughly 3.5% in the top ten. Input material: PBMCs. The receptor source for this set is a man younger than 45 in good health and CMV-seronegative.

V gene TRBV6-4 combines with J gene TRBJ2-2; TRBD1 is a possible D gene (6 bases). Germline CDR1 and CDR2: MRHNA and SNTAGT. This CDR3 contains 14 residues. V dropped 3 bases and J dropped 1 base, with 6 bases sitting between them. The CDR3 region is CASSEQGNTGELFF. The CDR3 nucleotides read TGTGCCAGCAGTGAACAGGGGAACACCGGGGAGCTGTTTTTT.

V and J are TRBV12-5 and TRBJ2-2; D perhaps matches TRBD2 (6 bases). Germline V gene data show CDR1 as LGHNT and CDR2 as FRNRAP. This CDR3 has 17 amino acids. Trimming took off 4 bases at V and 6 bases at J, with 21 bases between the two ends. This CDR3 reads CASGSYGGTGWAGELFF. CDR3 in DNA: TGTGCTAGTGGTTCGTACGGCGGGACGGGATGGGCCGGGGAGCTGTTTTTT.

The V call is TRBV7-9, the J call TRBJ1-1; D possibly corresponds to TRBD1 (6 bases). CDR1 and CDR2 (germline): SEHNR, FQNEAQ (reference sequence). This CDR3 region has 15 residues. Trimming cost V 6 bases and J 5 bases, with 19 bases left between them. The CDR3 coding sequence is TGTGCCAGCAGTCTCAAGGCAGGGGAAGGGACTGAAGCTTTCTTT. The encoded protein is CASSLKAGEGTEAFF.

A single count supports this clone. This sample also contains other DNA sequences that code for the same CDR3. The genes are TRBV7-8 and TRBJ1-1; a possible D gene is TRBD1 (6 bases). V was clipped by 4 bases and J by 3 bases, with 12 bases between them. The CDR3 has 14 amino acids. Per germline, CDR1 SGHVS and CDR2 FQNEAQ. CDR3 sequence: CASSYTTGDTEAFF. CDR3 coding DNA: TGTGCCAGCAGCTATACGACAGGTGACACTGAAGCTTTCTTT. The variable domain in full, with the rest retrieved from reference TRBV7-8 and TRBJ1-1, is GAGVSQSPRYKVAKRGQDVALRCDPISGHVSLFWYQQALGQGPEFLTYFQNEAQLDKSGLPSDRFFAERPEGSVSTLKIQRTQQEDSAVYLCASSYTTGDTEAFFGQGTRLTVV.

The chain links TRBV4-2 to TRBJ2-5; the match to TRBD2 covers 14 bases. The CDR3 sequence is 17 residues long. The germline V gene encodes CDR1 LGHNA and CDR2 YNFKEQ. V trimming: 2 bases; J trimming: 2 bases; junction bases outside the gene matches: 4. Here the CDR3 reads CASSQRTSGGLQETQYF. The CDR3 nucleotides read TGTGCCAGCAGCCAACGGACTAGCGGGGGGCTGCAAGAGACCCAGTACTTC.

DNA for the CDR3: TGTGCCAGCAGCCCCTCAGTGACAACCTATGGCTACACCTTC. This sequence encodes CASSPSVTTYGYTF. The chain joins TRBV7-9 to TRBJ1-2; D not resolved. Germline V lookup: CDR1 SEHNR, CDR2 FQNEAQ (reference sequence). Trimming took off 5 bases at V and 4 bases at J, with 14 bases between the two ends. The CDR3 is 14 amino acids.

The V gene is TRBV7-2, the J gene TRBJ2-7; weak D call: TRBD2 (5 bases). The CDR3 has 13 amino acids. V dropped 7 bases and J dropped 3 bases, with 13 bases sitting between them. Germline V CDR1 and CDR2: SGHTA, FQGNSA. CDR3 loop: CASTSSLNYEQYF. CDR3 coding DNA: TGTGCCAGCACTAGCTCCTTAAACTACGAGCAGTACTTC.

V and J are TRBV6-1 and TRBJ1-2; a weak D match, TRBD1 (6 bases). The germline CDR1 and CDR2 sequences are MNHNS and SASEGT. There are 15 residues in the CDR3. Trimming removed 2 bases at V and 0 bases at J, with 10 bases between. The CDR3 protein is CASSETGTTNYGYTF. The CDR3 DNA sequence: TGTGCCAGCAGTGAAACAGGGACAACTAACTATGGCTACACCTTC.

The chain uses TRBV21-1 and TRBJ2-3; the table's D call, TRBD2, has no DNA check behind it. TRBV21-1 is an annotated pseudogene. This CDR3 is 20 amino acids long. The CDR3 DNA reads TGTGCCAGCAGCAAAGAGGTGGGACTAGCGGGAGGGCCGGGCACAGATACGCAGTATTTT. Its translation is CASSKEVGLAGGPGTDTQYF.

With respect to this clone: One junction end does not reproduce the germline sequence, and a read error may be involved. The chain uses TRBV5-1 and TRBJ2-7, with 8 positions matching TRBD1. CDR1 SGHRS and CDR2 YFSETQ come from the germline V gene. This CDR3 has 15 residues. The CDR3 loop is CASPTRTGRSYEQYF. Here the CDR3 DNA reads TGCGCCAGCCCAACGAGGACAGGGCGGTCCTATGAGCAGTACTTC.

The J gene is TRBJ1-3, the V gene TRBV5-8; D not resolved. V gave up 2 bases and J gave up 3 bases, with 6 bases separating them. This CDR3 region has 13 residues. The germline gives CDR1 SGHTS, CDR2 YDEGEE. Here the CDR3 reads CASSFLGGNTIYF. The CDR3 DNA is TGTGCCAGCAGCTTTCTCGGTGGAAACACCATATATTTT.

The chain employs TRBV5-8 and TRBJ1-2, with D unclear. The CDR3 has 13 amino acids. Germline assignment: CDR1 SGHTS and CDR2 YDEGEE. V was shortened by 0 bases and J by 10 bases, with 13 bases between the two germline ends. The CDR3 DNA reads as TGTGCCAGCAGCTTGGAAGTCTACTCCCCCTACACCTTC. Its protein product is CASSLEVYSPYTF.